This T cell receptor (beta chain) was documented in a study of shared clonotypes between healthy human individuals. General observations from the study: Sharing of clonotypes among donors was expected to vary with sequencing depth. Sampling used blood alone; tissue repertoires probably differ. Rarefaction exposed incomplete sorted-subset sequencing despite large depth.

Generated by immunoSEQ multiplex PCR, the TCRdb table keeps only in-frame clones and is missing some. Of 550,000 to 850,000 clones in the sample, around 67% were seen once. Of note for this clone: What it binds is unknown.

Germline assignment: CDR1 GTSNPN and CDR2 SVGIG (reference sequence). The V and J ends lost 4 bases and 0 bases, in that order; junction bases with no gene match: 2. This CDR3 is 14 amino acids long. Sequenced: memory CD4+ T cells sorted from blood. The subset: CD45RA-negative fraction. This receptor was identified in a woman younger than 45 in good health. This chain connects TRBV30 to TRBJ2-1; 8 positions agree with TRBD2. The CDR3: CAWKRGGSYNEQFF. The CDR3 region has the DNA TGTGCCTGGAAACGGGGGGGCTCCTACAATGAGCAGTTCTTC.